The clone carrying this T cell receptor (beta chain) was observed many times. This sample is part of a study of T cells in Graves' hyperthyroidism and ophthalmopathy. The V and J ends lost 2 bases and 5 bases respectively, with 16 bases between them. The CDR3 runs 16 residues. The germline V gene has CDR1 KGHSH and CDR2 LQKENI. Individuals with ophthalmopathy presented a Clinical Activity Score of at least 3, a NOSPECS grade of at least 4 and a duration under 3 months. Amplified TCR beta CDR3 regions came from RNA transcripts. During a first-round RT-PCR of the TCR CDR3, the HTBI primer set was used. TCRdb re-called the multiplex PCR reads with MiXCR, one entry per CDR3 protein. The table shows fewer than 750,000 distinct CDR3 sequences, with about 14% occurring only once.

The rearrangement uses TRBV18 and TRBJ2-1, with D possibly being TRBD1 (5 bases). The sequenced sample consisted of blood. This TCR was recovered from a woman aged 45 to 65 with Graves' ophthalmopathy. CDR3 bases: TGTGCCAGCTCACCATCGCTCTCTGGACAAGACAATGAGCAGTTCTTC. This gives the protein CASSPSLSGQDNEQFF.